Sequencing of this T cell receptor beta chain was carried out in a study of blood T cell repertoires in COVID-19. Overall study context: Samples taken during acute and convalescent COVID-19 were collected in the United States, Italy and Spain. Nucleic acid was either cDNA or gDNA, and it came from T cells, B-cell-depleted T cells, or PBMCs.

Recruits, aged about 18 to 95 years, lived in 24 US areas. Individuals in the exposed group had encountered a COVID-19 case within 2 weeks preceding study entry. Profiled with immunoSEQ multiplex PCR; TCRdb holds only in-frame clones, not every one. The data hold about 320,000 clones, with 85% observed a single time. V lost 0 bases, J lost 10 bases, and 5 bases stayed unmatched. This CDR3 is 13 amino acids long. The germline CDR1 and CDR2 sequences are SGHRS and YFSETQ. The sequencing sample was made of PBMCs or T cells enriched from blood (not recorded which). The clonotype comes from a woman between 25 and 40 years old who had been exposed to COVID-19. The chain has TRBV5-1 and TRBJ1-2, with TRBD1 identical over 8 bases. DNA of the CDR3: TGCGCCAGCAGCTTGGCGGCAGGGGGCGACTACACCTTC. Translated: CASSLAAGGDYTF.